This entry concerns a single T cell receptor beta chain. One end of the junction does not line up with germline, which may come from a read error. The read is 3 residues too short to cover the CDR3 end, so that end is filled in from the germline J gene. This sample was included in a study of T cells in women clearing cervical HPV infection. The CDR3 consists of 15 residues. Looked up from germline, CDR1 is KGHSH and CDR2 is LQKENI. The data were produced by immunoSEQ multiplex PCR, yet TCRdb's version contains in-frame clones alone and is incomplete. This repertoire includes 19,000 or so clones. The TCR originated in a woman between 18 and 70 years old with a cervical HPV16 infection that either progressed to CIN3+ or cleared (not recorded which). The sample was blood buffy coat. The chain links TRBV18 to TRBJ1-4; 7 bases agree with TRBD1. The CDR3: CAGSPRQGVNEKLFF. The covered CDR3 bases are TGTGCCGGCTCACCACGGCAGGGGGTAAATGAAAAA. The whole variable domain, filled in from reference TRBV18 and TRBJ1-4, reads NAGVMQNPRHLVRRRGQEARLRCSPMKGHSHVYWYRQLPEEGLKFMVYLQKENIIDESGMPKERFSAEFPKEGPSILRIQQVVRGDSAAYFCAGSPRQGVNEKLFFGSGTQLSVL.